The rows below give T cell receptor beta chains drawn from one sample of a study of T cells in Graves' hyperthyroidism and ophthalmopathy. From the multiplex PCR reads, TCRdb called clonotypes with MiXCR, one entry per CDR3 protein. The profile shows hundreds of thousands of distinct CDR3 sequences, over 12% of them singletons. The material sequenced was blood. The source is a woman aged 40 to 50 with Graves' ophthalmopathy. The CDR3 runs from the conserved cysteine through the conserved F or W. Fields, in order: J gene, clone size, V gene, D gene, CDR3 protein, CDR3 DNA. The D gene is left open where the match is weak. Clone size, where shown, is once, few, many, or a class for clones that have expanded.

>TRBJ2-6|few|TRBV18|-
CASSPQGTGANVLTF
TGTGCCAGCTCACCTCAGGGTACTGGGGCCAACGTCCTGACTTTC
>TRBJ2-5|many|TRBV6-2/TRBV6-3|-
CASSSGMEQETQYF
TGTGCCAGCAGTTCCGGGATGGAGCAAGAGACCCAGTACTTC
>TRBJ2-7|few|TRBV27|TRBD1
CASRATGGGEQYF
TGTGCCAGCAGGGCCACAGGGGGCGGCGAGCAGTACTTC
>TRBJ1-1|many|TRBV30|-
CAVVGSLLNTEAFF
TGTGCTGTGGTAGGAAGCCTTTTGAACACTGAAGCTTTCTTT
>TRBJ2-7|many|TRBV27|-
CASSLSQDYEQYF
TGTGCCAGCAGCCTTAGCCAGGACTACGAGCAGTACTTC
>TRBJ2-5|many|TRBV20-1|-
CSARDGGEGTQYF
TGCAGTGCTAGAGACGGCGGAGAGGGGACCCAGTACTTC
>TRBJ1-1|many|TRBV6-5|-
CASFLREGTEAFF
TGTGCCAGCTTTCTCAGGGAGGGCACTGAAGCTTTCTTT
>TRBJ2-4|few|TRBV5-5|TRBD1
CASSLETGQNIQYF
TGTGCCAGCAGCTTGGAGACAGGGCAAAACATTCAGTACTTC
>TRBJ2-7|many|TRBV11-2|TRBD2
CASSPPWASGSYEQYF
TGTGCCAGCAGCCCTCCGTGGGCTAGCGGAAGCTACGAGCAGTACTTC
>TRBJ1-1|-|TRBV18|-
CASSQTGTENTEAFF
TGTGCCAGCTCACAAACCGGAACCGAGAACACTGAAGCTTTCTTT
>TRBJ2-3|few|TRBV28|-
CASSTQGRDTQYF
TGTGCCAGCAGTACACAGGGGAGGGATACGCAGTATTTT
>TRBJ2-7|-|TRBV10-3|TRBD1
CAISLDRGEQYF
TGTGCCATCAGCCTCGACAGGGGCGAGCAGTACTTC
>TRBJ2-7|many|TRBV6-1|-
CASSEAGFGSSYEQYF
TGTGCCAGCAGTGAAGCTGGCTTCGGGAGCTCCTACGAGCAGTACTTC
>TRBJ2-5|many|TRBV11-2|-
CASSEGTRGETQYF
TGTGCCAGCAGCGAGGGTACCAGAGGGGAGACCCAGTACTTC
>TRBJ2-7|many|TRBV6-5|-
CASTPGSDEQYF
TGTGCCAGCACCCCGGGCTCAGACGAGCAGTACTTC
>TRBJ1-2|-|TRBV6-5|-
CASSYSIGRSAGYTF
TGTGCCAGCAGTTACTCGATTGGACGGTCGGCTGGCTACACCTTC
>TRBJ2-3|-|TRBV24-1|-
CATSDDTGGTDTQYF
TGTGCCACCAGTGACGATACGGGAGGCACAGATACGCAGTATTTT
>TRBJ1-2|few|TRBV6-5|TRBD1
CASSYSWDRVVEGYTF
TGTGCCAGCAGTTACTCGTGGGACAGGGTCGTGGAGGGCTACACCTTC
>TRBJ2-7|many|TRBV6-2/TRBV6-3|-
CASSPTRFRAIFSYEQYF
TGTGCCAGCAGTCCCACCCGTTTCAGGGCTATCTTCTCCTACGAGCAGTACTTC
>TRBJ1-1|-|TRBV28|TRBD1
CASSLPYQGANTEAFF
TGTGCCAGCAGTTTACCCTATCAGGGGGCGAACACTGAAGCTTTCTTT
>TRBJ1-3|-|TRBV9|TRBD1
CASSPRTGGDTIYF
TGTGCCAGCAGCCCGAGGACAGGAGGAGACACCATATATTTC